This is a list of T cell receptor beta chains from one sample in a study of blood T cell repertoires in COVID-19. TCRdb keeps only in-frame clones here, not all; method: immunoSEQ multiplex PCR. The sample consists of a few hundred thousand clones, over 75% of them appearing once. The sequenced sample consisted of PBMCs or T cells enriched from blood (not recorded which). Receptor source: a man between 40 and 49 years old in a cohort exposed to, infected with or recovered from COVID-19 (not recorded which). The CDR3 runs from the conserved cysteine through the conserved F or W. The D gene is left open where the match is weak. Part of the rows lack a size; the others show once, few, many or a class for expanded clones.

V: TRBV5-1; D: -; J: TRBJ2-7; size: few; CDR3: CASSADNTYEQYF; DNA: TGCGCCAGCAGCGCCGACAATACCTACGAGCAGTACTTC
V: TRBV6-5; D: TRBD1; J: TRBJ1-2; size: -; CDR3: CASSYSYRGKGGYTF; DNA: TGTGCCAGCAGTTACTCTTACAGGGGAAAGGGTGGCTACACCTTC
V: TRBV5-8; D: TRBD1; J: TRBJ2-2; size: -; CDR3: CASSLYPSGTGRTGELFF; DNA: TGTGCCAGCAGCTTGTACCCTTCGGGGACAGGACGAACCGGGGAGCTGTTTTTT
V: TRBV29-1; D: TRBD2; J: TRBJ2-3; size: -; CDR3: CSVEGLAGITDTQYF; DNA: TGCAGCGTGGAGGGACTAGCGGGAATCACAGATACGCAGTATTTT
V: TRBV28; D: -; J: TRBJ1-2; size: -; CDR3: CASKRVNYGYTF; DNA: TGTGCCAGCAAACGGGTCAACTATGGCTACACCTTC
V: TRBV18; D: TRBD2; J: TRBJ2-1; size: -; CDR3: CASSPLSASGHNEQFF; DNA: TGTGCCAGCTCACCGCTTAGTGCTAGCGGGCACAATGAGCAGTTCTTC
V: TRBV5-5; D: TRBD1; J: TRBJ2-7; size: -; CDR3: CASSLDYGQGYPYEQYF; DNA: TGTGCCAGCAGCTTGGATTATGGACAGGGGTATCCCTACGAGCAGTACTTC
V: TRBV5-1; D: -; J: TRBJ1-6; size: -; CDR3: CASSLVGVRGSPLHF; DNA: TGCGCCAGCAGCTTGGTAGGGGTAAGGGGTTCACCCCTCCACTTT
V: TRBV27; D: -; J: TRBJ1-4; size: -; CDR3: CASSSGDEKLFF; DNA: TGTGCCAGCAGCTCAGGGGACGAAAAACTGTTTTTT
V: TRBV12-3/TRBV12-4; D: -; J: TRBJ1-1; size: -; CDR3: CASSWATEAFF; DNA: TGTGCCAGCAGTTGGGCGACTGAAGCTTTCTTT
V: TRBV7-9; D: -; J: TRBJ1-1; size: -; CDR3: CASSPPTGTNTEAFF; DNA: TGTGCCAGCAGCCCGCCCACAGGAACGAACACTGAAGCTTTCTTT
V: TRBV7-9; D: -; J: TRBJ2-2; size: few; CDR3: CASSPVGGRDTGELFF; DNA: TGTGCCAGCAGCCCTGTGGGGGGTCGGGACACCGGGGAGCTGTTTTTT
V: TRBV7-8; D: TRBD1; J: TRBJ1-5; size: -; CDR3: CASSLNSAGGVQPQHF; DNA: TGTGCCAGCAGCTTAAATTCGGCAGGGGGCGTTCAGCCCCAGCATTTT
V: TRBV5-1; D: -; J: TRBJ1-5; size: -; CDR3: CASSLAQGSQPQHF; DNA: TGCGCCAGCAGCTTGGCTCAGGGTTCTCAGCCCCAGCATTTT
V: TRBV5-1; D: TRBD2; J: TRBJ2-7; size: -; CDR3: CASSFDGRETRYEQYF; DNA: TGCGCCAGCAGCTTTGACGGGCGGGAGACTCGATACGAGCAGTACTTC
V: TRBV5-1; D: -; J: TRBJ2-5; size: -; CDR3: CASTHRAQETQYF; DNA: TGCGCCAGCACGCACAGGGCCCAAGAGACCCAGTACTTC
V: TRBV19; D: TRBD2; J: TRBJ2-1; size: -; CDR3: CASSRTSGIVEQFF; DNA: TGTGCCAGTAGCCGGACTAGCGGGATTGTTGAGCAGTTCTTC
V: TRBV28; D: -; J: TRBJ2-1; size: -; CDR3: CASSLHPAYNEQFF; DNA: TGTGCCAGCAGTTTACATCCAGCCTACAATGAGCAGTTCTTC
V: TRBV4-2; D: -; J: TRBJ2-1; size: -; CDR3: CASSQDDYERFF; DNA: TGTGCCAGCAGCCAAGATGACTACGAGCGGTTCTTC
V: TRBV11-3; D: TRBD1; J: TRBJ2-3; size: -; CDR3: CASSRTGFSTDTQYF; DNA: TGTGCCAGCAGCAGGACAGGGTTTAGCACAGATACGCAGTATTTT
V: TRBV11-3; D: -; J: TRBJ2-7; size: -; CDR3: CASSLEAAGSTWEQYF; DNA: TGTGCCAGCAGCCTAGAAGCGGCGGGCTCTACTTGGGAGCAGTACTTC
V: TRBV27; D: -; J: TRBJ1-4; size: few; CDR3: CASSPTAGEKLFF; DNA: TGTGCCAGCAGCCCCACAGCGGGTGAAAAACTGTTTTTT
V: TRBV7-9; D: TRBD2; J: TRBJ2-3; size: -; CDR3: CASPGRAGTLLDTQYF; DNA: TGTGCCAGCCCCGGTAGAGCGGGAACATTACTGGATACGCAGTATTTT
V: TRBV7-9; D: TRBD2; J: TRBJ2-2; size: -; CDR3: CASSLARLAIGELFF; DNA: TGTGCCAGCAGCTTAGCAAGACTAGCGATCGGGGAGCTGTTTTTT
V: TRBV10-2; D: -; J: TRBJ2-7; size: once; CDR3: CASGFGGEQYF; DNA: TGCGCCAGCGGGTTCGGGGGCGAGCAGTACTTC
V: TRBV6-5; D: -; J: TRBJ1-3; size: few; CDR3: CASSYQSFDSGNTIYF; DNA: TGTGCCAGCAGTTACCAGTCCTTTGATTCTGGAAACACCATATATTTT
V: TRBV25-1; D: -; J: TRBJ2-5; size: -; CDR3: CASSEPRSAGETQYF; DNA: TGTGCCAGCAGTGAACCCCGTTCGGCGGGGGAGACCCAGTACTTC
V: TRBV7-8; D: -; J: TRBJ1-5; size: once; CDR3: CASSLRRTNQPQHF; DNA: TGTGCCAGCAGCCTAAGACGGACTAATCAGCCCCAGCATTTT
V: TRBV29-1; D: TRBD2; J: TRBJ2-1; size: -; CDR3: CSVDSILAGSDEQFF; DNA: TGCAGCGTTGATAGTATTCTAGCGGGATCAGATGAGCAGTTCTTC
V: TRBV19; D: -; J: TRBJ2-3; size: -; CDR3: CASSIDPAYGLSSSTDTQYF; DNA: TGTGCCAGTAGTATAGACCCAGCCTATGGACTGTCATCTAGCACAGATACGCAGTATTTT
V: TRBV7-9; D: TRBD2; J: TRBJ2-1; size: -; CDR3: CASSPGTSGRAVEQFF; DNA: TGTGCCAGCAGCCCAGGGACTAGCGGGAGGGCCGTTGAGCAGTTCTTC
V: TRBV7-9; D: TRBD1; J: TRBJ1-1; size: -; CDR3: CASSWDRGQVNTEAFF; DNA: TGTGCCAGCAGCTGGGACAGGGGGCAGGTGAACACTGAAGCTTTCTTT
V: TRBV18; D: -; J: TRBJ1-5; size: few; CDR3: CASSYGAGENQPQHF; DNA: TGTGCCAGCTCATACGGCGCAGGGGAAAATCAGCCCCAGCATTTT
V: TRBV19; D: TRBD2; J: TRBJ2-3; size: -; CDR3: CASSISSGTTDTQYF; DNA: TGTGCCAGTAGTATCTCTAGCGGGACCACAGATACGCAGTATTTT
V: TRBV27; D: -; J: TRBJ1-5; size: -; CDR3: CASSPWGGRSNQPQHF; DNA: TGTGCCAGCAGTCCATGGGGGGGCAGGAGCAATCAGCCCCAGCATTTT
V: TRBV19; D: -; J: TRBJ1-2; size: -; CDR3: CASSIRANYGYTF; DNA: TGTGCCAGTAGTATAAGAGCTAACTATGGCTACACCTTC